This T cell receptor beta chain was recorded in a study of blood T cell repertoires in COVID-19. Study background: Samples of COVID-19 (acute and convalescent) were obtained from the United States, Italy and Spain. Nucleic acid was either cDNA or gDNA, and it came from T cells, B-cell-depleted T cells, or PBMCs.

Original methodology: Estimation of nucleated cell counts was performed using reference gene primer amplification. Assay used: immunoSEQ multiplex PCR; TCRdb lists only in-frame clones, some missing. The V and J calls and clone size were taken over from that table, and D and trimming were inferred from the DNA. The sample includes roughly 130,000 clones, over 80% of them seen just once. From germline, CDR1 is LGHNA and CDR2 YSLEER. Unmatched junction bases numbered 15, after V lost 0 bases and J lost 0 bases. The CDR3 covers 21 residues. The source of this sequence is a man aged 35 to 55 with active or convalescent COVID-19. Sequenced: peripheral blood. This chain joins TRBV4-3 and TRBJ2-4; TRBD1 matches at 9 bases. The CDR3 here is CASSQDVSGTGTKLAKNIQYF. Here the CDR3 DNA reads TGCGCCAGCAGCCAAGATGTTTCCGGGACAGGGACAAAACTAGCCAAAAACATTCAGTACTTC.